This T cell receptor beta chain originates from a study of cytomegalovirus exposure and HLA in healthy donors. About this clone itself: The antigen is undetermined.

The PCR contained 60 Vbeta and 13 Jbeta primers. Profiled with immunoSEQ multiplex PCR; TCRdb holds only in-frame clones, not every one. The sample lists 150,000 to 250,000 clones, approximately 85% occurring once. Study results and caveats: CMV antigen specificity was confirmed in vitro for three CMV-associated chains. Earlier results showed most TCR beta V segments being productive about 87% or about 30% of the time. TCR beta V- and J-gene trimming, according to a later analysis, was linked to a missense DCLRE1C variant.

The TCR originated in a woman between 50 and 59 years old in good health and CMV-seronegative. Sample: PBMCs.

The CDR3 bases are TGCGCCAGCAGCCATGGGTCAGGGGGAAACTATGGCTACACCTTC. It translates to CASSHGSGGNYGYTF. The chain combines TRBV4-3 with TRBJ1-2, with 7 bases aligning to TRBD1. This CDR3 region has 15 residues. Germline V CDR1 and CDR2: LGHNA, YSLEER. The V gene end was trimmed by 3 bases and the J gene end by 2 bases; junction bases not matched to a gene: 6.